The clone carrying this T cell receptor beta chain was found a few times. What it binds is not known. Healthy bone marrow donors formed the donor group. This specimen belongs to a study of cytomegalovirus exposure and HLA in healthy donors. Study-level findings and limits: Researchers reported in a later analysis that a missense DCLRE1C variant was tied to TCR beta V- and J-gene trimming. Later analysis identified 17,000 or so TCR beta sequences associated with HLA alleles, using a false discovery rate threshold of 0.05.

V dropped 3 bases and J dropped 6; count of bases not matched to a gene: 10. Germline loops: CDR1 SGHDT, CDR2 YYEEEE. This CDR3 has 16 amino acids. It was with 60 Vbeta and 13 Jbeta primers that the PCR ran. Generated by immunoSEQ multiplex PCR, the TCRdb table keeps only in-frame clones and is missing some. Counted here are about 150,000 clones, approximately 81% occurring once; the ten biggest clones make up about 1.3%. Input material: PBMCs. The V call is TRBV5-6, the J call TRBJ2-5, with TRBD2 matching 11 bases. This clonotype was sampled from a man in his late teens or twenties in good health and CMV-seronegative. The CDR3 region is CASSSVLTSGIKTQYF. As DNA, the CDR3 is TGTGCCAGCAGCTCAGTACTGACTAGCGGGATAAAGACCCAGTACTTC.